Listed here are 21 T cell receptor beta chains from one sample, sequenced in a study of T-cell memory formation after mild COVID-19. One entry per CDR3 protein, called by TCRdb with MiXCR from the 5' RACE reads. The sample lists about 320,000 distinct CDR3 sequences; around an eighth were seen once. The sample consisted of PBMCs or a T cell subset sorted from them (not recorded which). The receptor set was obtained from a man between 18 and 29 years old who had mild COVID-19 (a few samples of this study predate the infection). Cell type and time point are not known.

The genes are TRBV7-9 and TRBJ2-2; TRBD2 might be the D (6 bases). Trimming shortened V by 5 bases and J by 7 bases, and 17 bases separated the two germline ends. This CDR3 spans 15 amino acids. Germline V lookup: CDR1 SEHNR, CDR2 FQNEAQ (reference sequence). CDR3 DNA sequence: TGTGCCAGCAGCCAATCGGGCGGGGTTCACGGGGAGCTGTTTTTT. Translated, it gives CASSQSGGVHGELFF. Full variable domain (missing parts from reference TRBV7-9 and TRBJ2-2): DTGVSQNPRHKITKRGQNVTFRCDPISEHNRLYWYRQTLGQGPEFLTYFQNEAQLEKSRLLSDRFSAERPKGSFSTLEIQRTEQGDSAMYLCASSQSGGVHGELFFGEGSRLTVL.

This chain joins TRBV7-9 and TRBJ2-3, with 7 bases identical to TRBD2. Germline CDR1 SEHNR, CDR2 FQNEAQ (reference sequence). The V gene end was trimmed by 5 bases and the J gene end by 4 bases; junction bases not matched to a gene: 9. The CDR3 sequence is 15 residues long. Here the CDR3 reads CASSRPQGGSDTQYF. Here the CDR3 DNA reads TGTGCCAGCAGCCGACCCCAGGGAGGGTCAGATACGCAGTATTTT.

The genes are TRBV30 and TRBJ2-7; no firm D call. The CDR3 contains 13 residues. With 0 bases removed from V and 0 bases from J, the gap between germline ends came to 6 bases. Germline V gene lookup returns CDR1 GTSNPN and CDR2 SVGIG (reference sequence). Written as DNA, the CDR3 is TGTGCCTGGAGTGTAGGCTACTCCTACGAGCAGTACTTC. It is translated as CAWSVGYSYEQYF. The full variable domain, in which reference TRBV30 and TRBJ2-7 provide the parts outside the CDR3, is SQTIHQWPATLVQPVGSPLSLECTVEGTSNPNLYWYRQAAGRGLQLLFYSVGIGQISSEVPQNLSASRPQDRQFILSSKKLLLSDSGFYLCAWSVGYSYEQYFGPGTRLTVT.

This clonotype was found many times. This chain uses TRBV12-3 or TRBV12-4 with TRBJ1-5; TRBD1 is a possible D gene (5 bases). The CDR3 loop spans 15 amino acids. V lost 5 bases and J 1 base, leaving 12 bases between the germline ends. CDR3 sequence (DNA): TGTGCCAGCAGTCCTCCCGGGACCAGCAATCAGCCCCAGCATTTT. Protein: CASSPPGTSNQPQHF.

This chain uses TRBV5-1 with TRBJ1-4; perhaps TRBD1 as D (5 bases). CDR3 length: 15 amino acids. The germline V and J ends were trimmed by 6 bases and 0 bases, with 12 bases remaining between them. Germline V CDR1 and CDR2: SGHRS, YFSETQ. The CDR3 region is CASTPGGSTNEKLFF. The DNA for the CDR3 is TGCGCCAGCACCCCGGGGGGATCAACTAATGAAAAACTGTTTTTT.

The genes are TRBV18 and TRBJ1-3; a possible D gene is TRBD1 (5 bases). Germline values: CDR1 KGHSH, CDR2 LQKENI. CDR3 size: 16 residues. Trimming stripped 5 bases from V and 0 bases from J, with 14 bases between. Written as DNA, the CDR3 is TGTGCCAGCTCAACACGACAGTCCATCTCTGGAAACACCATATATTTT. Translating it yields CASSTRQSISGNTIYF.

The table lists this clonotype with a count of one. The chain is built from TRBV7-2 and TRBJ2-1; a possible D gene is TRBD1 (6 bases). The V gene lost 4 bases and the J gene lost 2 bases, with 18 bases spanning the gap. CDR1 and CDR2 (germline): SGHTA, FQGNSA. This CDR3 spans 17 amino acids. CDR3 amino acids: CASSSRARGGPYNEQFF. DNA for the CDR3: TGTGCCAGCAGCTCCCGAGCTAGAGGGGGTCCCTACAATGAGCAGTTCTTC.

V and J are TRBV6-6 and TRBJ2-6, with TRBD1 matching 9 bases. The CDR3 contains 18 residues. Trimming at V came to 5 bases and at J to 0 bases, leaving 8 bases not matched to a gene. Germline values: CDR1 MNHNY, CDR2 SVGAGI (reference sequence). The CDR3 here is CASSPGTGYFSGANVLTF. The CDR3 coding sequence is TGTGCCAGCAGTCCCGGGACAGGGTATTTCTCTGGGGCCAACGTCCTGACTTTC.

The CDR3, as DNA: TGCAGTGCTAGAGATAGGAGAACAGGATACTCATCCGAGCAGTACTTC. Protein sequence: CSARDRRTGYSSEQYF. The V and J genes are TRBV20-1 and TRBJ2-7; TRBD1 is a possible D gene (5 bases). Germline loops: CDR1 DFQATT, CDR2 SNEGSKA (reference sequence). V dropped 0 bases and J dropped 6 bases, with 21 bases sitting between them. CDR3 length: 16 amino acids.

CDR3 DNA: TGCGCCAGCAGCCCCACCACCGGACAGACTGAAGCTTTCTTT. Translating it yields CASSPTTGQTEAFF. The chain employs TRBV5-1 and TRBJ1-1, with TRBD1 as a possible D gene (6 bases). Trimming cost V 4 bases and J 5 bases, with 15 bases left between them. The CDR3 covers 14 residues. CDR1 is SGHRS and CDR2 is YFSETQ in the germline V gene.

V is TRBV3-1 and J is TRBJ1-1, with D perhaps matching TRBD1 (5 bases). The CDR3 has 14 amino acids. V was clipped by 2 bases and J by 4 bases, with 11 bases between them. Germline V lookup: CDR1 LGHDT, CDR2 YNNKEL (reference sequence). CDR3 nucleotides: TGTGCCAGCAGCCAATCCGGGACCGGCACTGAAGCTTTCTTT. Its protein product is CASSQSGTGTEAFF.

The chain uses TRBV5-1 and TRBJ1-2; D ambiguous. CDR3 length: 14 amino acids. Trimming left V 2 bases short and J 0 bases short, with 8 bases between. Looked up from germline, CDR1 is SGHRS and CDR2 is YFSETQ. This CDR3 reads CASSFGSTNYGYTF. CDR3 DNA sequence: TGCGCCAGCAGCTTTGGCAGCACTAACTATGGCTACACCTTC.

V gene TRBV28 combines with J gene TRBJ2-1; D is possibly TRBD1 (6 bases). The ends were cut back, 5 bases at V and 4 bases at J, with 15 bases in the middle. The CDR3 is 15 residues long. In germline, CDR1 is MDHEN, CDR2 SYDVKM. CDR3 in DNA: TGTGCCAGCAGTGTCCCACAGGGCGCGTACAATGAGCAGTTCTTC. This gives the protein CASSVPQGAYNEQFF.

The table lists this clonotype with a few counts. The chain couples TRBV10-2 to TRBJ2-4, with a weak D call TRBD1 (5 bases). V lost 10 bases, J lost 7 bases, and 17 bases lay in between. CDR1 WSHSY and CDR2 SAAADI come from the germline V gene. The CDR3 length is 13 residues. Here the CDR3 reads CATTGQYENIQYF. CDR3 sequence (DNA): TGCGCCACCACCGGACAATATGAGAACATTCAGTACTTC.

The table lists this clonotype with a few counts. The chain uses TRBV20-1 and TRBJ1-1; D gene ambiguous. V was trimmed by 6 bases and J by 2 bases, leaving 10 bases between them. Germline CDR1 reads DFQATT; CDR2 reads SNEGSKA (reference sequence). The CDR3 sequence is 12 residues long. This chain's CDR3 is CSAPRFNTEAFF. The DNA for the CDR3 is TGCAGTGCACCACGGTTCAACACTGAAGCTTTCTTT.

This clonotype turned up a few times. The chain carries TRBV18 and TRBJ1-1; a weak D match, TRBD1 (5 bases). V lost 6 bases and J lost 4, with 21 bases in between. The V gene's germline CDR1 is KGHSH and CDR2 LQKENI. The CDR3 contains 16 residues. DNA for the CDR3: TGTGCCAGCTCGTCCAGGTATGAGGGGCGCGGCACTGAAGCTTTCTTT. It encodes CASSSRYEGRGTEAFF. Full variable domain (rest looked up from reference TRBV18 and TRBJ1-1): NAGVMQNPRHLVRRRGQEARLRCSPMKGHSHVYWYRQLPEEGLKFMVYLQKENIIDESGMPKERFSAEFPKEGPSILRIQQVVRGDSAAYFCASSSRYEGRGTEAFFGQGTRLTVV.

There are a few counts of this clonotype. The rearrangement joins TRBV4-2 to TRBJ1-1; unclear D gene. CDR3 length: 14 amino acids. Trimming shortened V by 0 bases and J by 6 bases, and 11 bases separated the two germline ends. In germline, CDR1 is LGHNA, CDR2 YNFKEQ. CDR3 nucleotide sequence: TGTGCCAGCAGCCAAGATGGACGGGGATCTGAAGCTTTCTTT. It is translated as CASSQDGRGSEAFF.

This clonotype was seen a few times. V gene TRBV30 combines with J gene TRBJ1-1; D is undetermined. The CDR3 has 14 residues. Germline CDR1 reads GTSNPN; CDR2 reads SVGIG (reference sequence). V was clipped by 5 bases and J by 0 bases, with 13 bases between them. DNA of the CDR3: TGTGCCTGGGACCCCGTAGCGGTGAACACTGAAGCTTTCTTT. Its translation: CAWDPVAVNTEAFF.

A few counts support this clonotype. The J gene is TRBJ2-7, the V gene TRBV9, with D uncertain. The CDR3 totals 14 residues. The germline V and J ends were trimmed by 3 bases and 2 bases, with 12 bases remaining between them. Germline assignment: CDR1 SGDLS and CDR2 YYNGEE. The CDR3 bases are TGTGCCAGCAGCGGAGCCCCGGGTCCCTACGAGCAGTACTTC. It yields the protein CASSGAPGPYEQYF.

V is TRBV5-5 and J is TRBJ2-1; D call uncertain. This CDR3 contains 12 residues. Between the trimmed V and J ends, which lost 4 bases and 9 bases, there was a span of 11 bases. The V gene's germline CDR1 is SGHKS and CDR2 YYEKEE (reference sequence). CDR3 in amino acids: CASSPETVEQFF. The CDR3, as DNA: TGTGCCAGCAGCCCGGAAACGGTTGAGCAGTTCTTC.

This clonotype was observed a handful of times. This chain uses TRBV25-1 with TRBJ2-3, with 10 bases that match TRBD1. V shed 3 bases and J 7 bases; nucleotides not matched to a gene: 4. This CDR3 has 14 amino acids. Germline CDR1 is MGHDK and CDR2 is SYGVNS. As DNA, the CDR3 is TGTGCCAGCAGTGACCGGACAGGGGGGAATACGCAGTATTTT. Residues: CASSDRTGGNTQYF. The full variable domain, rest sourced from reference TRBV25-1 and TRBJ2-3, is EADIYQTPRYLVIGTGKKITLECSQTMGHDKMYWYQQDPGMELHLIHYSYGVNSTEKGDLSSESTVSRIRTEHFPLTLESARPSHTSQYLCASSDRTGGNTQYFGPGTRLTVL.